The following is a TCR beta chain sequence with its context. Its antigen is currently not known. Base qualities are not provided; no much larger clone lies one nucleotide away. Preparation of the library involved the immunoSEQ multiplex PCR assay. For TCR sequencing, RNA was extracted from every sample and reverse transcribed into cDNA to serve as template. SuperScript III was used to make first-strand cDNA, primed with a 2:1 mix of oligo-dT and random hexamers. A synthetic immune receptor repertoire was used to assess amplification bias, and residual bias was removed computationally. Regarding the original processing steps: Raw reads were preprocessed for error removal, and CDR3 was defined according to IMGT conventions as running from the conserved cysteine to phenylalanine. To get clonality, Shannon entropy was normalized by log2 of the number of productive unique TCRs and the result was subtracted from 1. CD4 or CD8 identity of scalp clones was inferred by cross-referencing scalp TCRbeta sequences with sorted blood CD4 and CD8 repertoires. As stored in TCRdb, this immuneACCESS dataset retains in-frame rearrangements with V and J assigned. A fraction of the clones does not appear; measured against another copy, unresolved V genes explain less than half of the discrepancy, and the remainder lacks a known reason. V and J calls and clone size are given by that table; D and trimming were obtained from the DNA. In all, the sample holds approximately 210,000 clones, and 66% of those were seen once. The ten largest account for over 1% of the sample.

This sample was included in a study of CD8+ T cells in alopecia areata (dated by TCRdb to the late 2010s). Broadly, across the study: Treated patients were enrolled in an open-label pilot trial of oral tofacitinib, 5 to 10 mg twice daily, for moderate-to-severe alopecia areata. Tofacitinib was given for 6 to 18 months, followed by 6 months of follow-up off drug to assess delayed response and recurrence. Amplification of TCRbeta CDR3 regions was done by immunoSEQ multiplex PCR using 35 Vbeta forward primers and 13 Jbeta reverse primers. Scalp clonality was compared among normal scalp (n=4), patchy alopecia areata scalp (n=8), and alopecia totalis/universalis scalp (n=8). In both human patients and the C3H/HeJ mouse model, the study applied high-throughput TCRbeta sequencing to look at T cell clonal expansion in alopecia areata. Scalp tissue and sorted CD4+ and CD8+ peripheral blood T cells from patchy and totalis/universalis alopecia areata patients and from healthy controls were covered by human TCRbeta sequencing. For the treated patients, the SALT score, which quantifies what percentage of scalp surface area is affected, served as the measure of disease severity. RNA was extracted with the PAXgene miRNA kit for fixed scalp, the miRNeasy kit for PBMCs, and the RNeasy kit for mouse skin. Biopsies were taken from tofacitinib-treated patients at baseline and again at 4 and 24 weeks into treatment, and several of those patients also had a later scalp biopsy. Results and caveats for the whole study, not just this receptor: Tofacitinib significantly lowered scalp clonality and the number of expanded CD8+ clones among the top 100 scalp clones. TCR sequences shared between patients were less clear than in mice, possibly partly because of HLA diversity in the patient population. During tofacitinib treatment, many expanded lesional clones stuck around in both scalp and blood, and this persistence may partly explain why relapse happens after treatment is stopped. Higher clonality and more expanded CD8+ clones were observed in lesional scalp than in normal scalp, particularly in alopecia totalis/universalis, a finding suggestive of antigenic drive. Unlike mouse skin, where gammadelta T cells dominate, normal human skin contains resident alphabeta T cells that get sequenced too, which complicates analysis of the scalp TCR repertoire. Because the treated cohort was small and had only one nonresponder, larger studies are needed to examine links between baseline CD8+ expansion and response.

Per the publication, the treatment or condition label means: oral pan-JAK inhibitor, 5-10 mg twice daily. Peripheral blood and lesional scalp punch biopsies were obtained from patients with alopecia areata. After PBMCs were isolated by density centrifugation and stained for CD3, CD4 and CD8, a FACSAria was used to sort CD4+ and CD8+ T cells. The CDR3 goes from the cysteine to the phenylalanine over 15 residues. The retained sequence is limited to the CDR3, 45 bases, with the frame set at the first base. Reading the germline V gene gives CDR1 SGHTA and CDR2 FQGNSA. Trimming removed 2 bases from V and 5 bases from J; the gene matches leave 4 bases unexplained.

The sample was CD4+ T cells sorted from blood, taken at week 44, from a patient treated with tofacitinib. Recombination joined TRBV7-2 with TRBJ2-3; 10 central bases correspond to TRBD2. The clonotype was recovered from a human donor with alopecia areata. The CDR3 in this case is CASSLKLAGEDTQYF. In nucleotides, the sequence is TGTGCCAGCAGCTTAAAGCTAGCGGGGGAAGATACGCAGTATTTT.